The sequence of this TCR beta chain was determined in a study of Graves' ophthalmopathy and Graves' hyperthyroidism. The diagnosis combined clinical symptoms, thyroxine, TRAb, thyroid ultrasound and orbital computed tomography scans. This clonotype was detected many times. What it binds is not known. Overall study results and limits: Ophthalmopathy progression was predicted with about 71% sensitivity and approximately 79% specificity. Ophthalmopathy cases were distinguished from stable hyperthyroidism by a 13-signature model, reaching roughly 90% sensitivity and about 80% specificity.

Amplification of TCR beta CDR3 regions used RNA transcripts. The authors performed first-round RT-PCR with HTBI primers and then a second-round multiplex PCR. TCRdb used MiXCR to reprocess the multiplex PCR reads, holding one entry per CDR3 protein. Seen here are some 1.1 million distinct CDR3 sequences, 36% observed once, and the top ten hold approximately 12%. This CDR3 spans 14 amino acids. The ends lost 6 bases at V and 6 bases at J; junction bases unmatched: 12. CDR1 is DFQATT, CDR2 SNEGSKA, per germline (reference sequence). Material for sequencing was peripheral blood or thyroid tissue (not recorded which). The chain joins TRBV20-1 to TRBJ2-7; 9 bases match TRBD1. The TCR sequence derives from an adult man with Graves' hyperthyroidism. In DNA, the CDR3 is TGCAGTGCGCCTGATCCGGGACAGGGTGCCGAGCAGTACTTC. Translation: CSAPDPGQGAEQYF.